The TCR beta chain described here comes from a study of technical replicates of blood from a few donors. Trimming removed 5 bases at V and 2 bases at J, with 10 bases between. This CDR3 has 13 amino acids. Germline V CDR1 and CDR2: GTSNPN, SVGIG (reference sequence). TCRdb's copy holds only in-frame clones and misses some; the assay was immunoSEQ multiplex PCR. The data show 65,000 to 90,000 clones, with 95% to 99% seen just once and approximately 0.21% held by the top ten. This sequence joins TRBV30 and TRBJ1-3; D unclear. The TCR comes from a human donor in good health. What was sequenced was T cells isolated from PBMCs. The CDR3 bases are TGTGCCTGGTCCCTCGGTGCTGGAAACACCATATATTTT. Translated: CAWSLGAGNTIYF.